The 2 T cell receptor beta chains below were found in one sample sequenced in a study of blood T cell repertoires in COVID-19. Produced via immunoSEQ multiplex PCR; TCRdb's table is partial and in-frame only. Of over 600,000 clones in the sample, 80% to 90% were seen once. Sequenced material: peripheral blood. The receptor source for this set is a woman aged 18-29 years with acute or convalescent COVID-19.

This sequence joins TRBV11-3 and TRBJ2-2; TRBD2 might be the D (5 bases). Germline CDR1 is SGHNT and CDR2 is YENEEA. V was pared by 2 bases and J by 6 bases, with 7 bases between. The CDR3 spans 13 residues. CDR3 in amino acids: CASSLSGAGELFF. DNA of the CDR3: TGTGCCAGCAGCTTATCCGGGGCCGGGGAGCTGTTTTTT.

The rearrangement links TRBV13 to TRBJ1-6, with 9 bases fitting TRBD1. With 2 bases clipped from V and 7 bases from J, the junction kept 3 bases outside the gene matches. Germline V lookup: CDR1 PRHDT, CDR2 FYEKMQ (reference sequence). This CDR3 contains 15 residues. The CDR3 nucleotides are TGTGCCAGCAGCTTAAGGGACAGGGAAAATTCACCCCTCCACTTT. This sequence encodes CASSLRDRENSPLHF.